The rows below give T cell receptor beta chains drawn from one sample of a study of blood T cell repertoires in COVID-19. TCRdb keeps only in-frame clones here, not all; method: immunoSEQ multiplex PCR. The table has about 76,000 clones, 75% to 80% seen once. Specimen: peripheral blood. The origin of the receptors is a human donor in a cohort sampled during active COVID-19. Each CDR3 is given with its conserved first and last residue. The D gene is left open where the match is weak. Clone size is not always given. Where it is, it says once, few, many or a class for expanded clones.

v_gene	abundance	j_gene	d_gene	CDR3aa	CDR3nt
TRBV7-2	NA	TRBJ2-3	TRBD2	CASSLPAGVDTQYF	TGTGCCAGCAGCTTACCTGCGGGAGTAGATACGCAGTATTTT
TRBV28	NA	TRBJ2-7	TRBD1	CASSLYDRGRPNEQYF	TGTGCCAGCAGTTTATACGACAGGGGGCGCCCCAACGAGCAGTACTTC
TRBV4-1	NA	TRBJ1-1	NA	CASSQGRQVSMNTEAFF	TGCGCCAGCAGCCAAGGGAGACAGGTGTCCATGAACACTGAAGCTTTCTTT
TRBV11-2	NA	TRBJ2-3	TRBD1	CASSFGQGASDTQYF	TGTGCCAGCAGCTTTGGACAGGGGGCGTCAGATACGCAGTATTTT
TRBV15	NA	TRBJ2-7	TRBD2	CATSRTSAAYEQYF	TGTGCCACCAGCAGGACTAGCGCGGCCTACGAGCAGTACTTC
TRBV5-1	NA	TRBJ1-3	NA	CASSLVGSGNTIYF	TGCGCCAGCAGCTTGGTCGGCTCTGGAAACACCATATATTTT
TRBV19	NA	TRBJ2-1	TRBD2	CASSPTRFSGFYNEQFF	TGTGCCAGTAGTCCCACTCGATTTAGCGGGTTCTACAATGAGCAGTTCTTC
TRBV3-1/TRBV3-2	once	TRBJ1-6	NA	CASSRDGGNSPLHF	TGTGCCAGCAGCAGAGATGGGGGGAATTCACCCCTCCACTTT
TRBV10-2	NA	TRBJ1-6	NA	CASSETESSPLHF	TGCGCCAGCAGTGAAACGGAGAGTTCACCCCTCCACTTT
TRBV7-6	few	TRBJ2-3	TRBD1	CASSPNPGQGANTQYF	TGTGCCAGCAGCCCAAATCCGGGACAGGGGGCGAATACGCAGTATTTT
TRBV15	once	TRBJ2-7	NA	CATSRSRGVYEQYF	TGTGCCACCAGCAGGAGCAGGGGGGTCTACGAGCAGTACTTC
TRBV7-2	NA	TRBJ1-6	NA	CASSQKPDNSPLHF	TGTGCCAGCAGCCAAAAACCGGATAATTCACCCCTCCACTTT
TRBV15	NA	TRBJ1-1	NA	CATGSDIGDTEAFF	TGTGCCACCGGTTCGGACATAGGGGACACTGAAGCTTTCTTT
TRBV27	NA	TRBJ2-5	NA	CASKTRSTETQYF	TGTGCCAGCAAGACTAGATCCACAGAGACCCAGTACTTC
TRBV11-2	few	TRBJ2-3	NA	CASSSAGGDTQYF	TGTGCCAGCAGCTCAGCAGGTGGCGATACGCAGTATTTT
TRBV18	NA	TRBJ2-1	NA	CASSDIASSYNEQFF	TGTGCCAGCTCAGACATTGCGAGCTCCTACAATGAGCAGTTCTTC
TRBV28	NA	TRBJ1-1	NA	CASTETPAGTEAFF	TGTGCCAGCACCGAGACTCCCGCCGGCACTGAAGCTTTCTTT
TRBV5-1	NA	TRBJ2-1	TRBD1	CASSVTGVDNEQFF	TGCGCCAGCAGCGTTACAGGGGTCGACAATGAGCAGTTCTTC
TRBV3-1/TRBV3-2	NA	TRBJ1-6	NA	CASSQDRGNSPLHF	TGTGCCAGCAGCCAAGATAGGGGTAATTCACCCCTCCACTTT
TRBV6-5	NA	TRBJ2-2	TRBD1	CASRLQQGAAGELFF	TGTGCCAGCAGATTACAACAGGGGGCGGCCGGGGAGCTGTTTTTT